The rows below give T cell receptor beta chains drawn from one sample of a study of blood T cell repertoires in COVID-19. The method was immunoSEQ multiplex PCR; TCRdb's version includes in-frame clones alone and lacks a portion of them. The repertoire holds under 300,000 clones, with around 90% as singletons. Sequenced sample: PBMCs or T cells enriched from blood (not recorded which). The receptors were sampled from a woman aged 25 to 39 who had recovered from COVID-19. Each CDR3 is given with its conserved first and last residue. D genes are given only for firm matches. For some rows the clone size is stated as once, few or many, or as a class when expanded; others skip it.

DNA | CDR3 | J | D | size | V
TGTGCCAGCAGCTTGCGTCAGGGCACCGGGGAGCTGTTTTTT | CASSLRQGTGELFF | TRBJ2-2 | - | - | TRBV5-5
TGTGCCAGCAGTTACTCGCCGGAGGGGACTGAAGCTTTCTTT | CASSYSPEGTEAFF | TRBJ1-1 | - | - | TRBV6-2/TRBV6-3
TGTGCCAGCAGTTATGACCGAGGCTCCTACAATGAGCAGTTCTTC | CASSYDRGSYNEQFF | TRBJ2-1 | - | - | TRBV27
TGCGCCAGCAGTGAGTCGACAAGAAATCAGCCCCAGCATTTT | CASSESTRNQPQHF | TRBJ1-5 | - | - | TRBV10-2
TGTGCCAGCGGGGTGGACAGGGGTAAGGGTGAGCAGTTCTTC | CASGVDRGKGEQFF | TRBJ2-1 | TRBD1 | few | TRBV2
TGTGCCAGCAGTTACACAGGGACAGCCAAATCTCAACGGATCTACGAGCAGTACTTC | CASSYTGTAKSQRIYEQYF | TRBJ2-7 | TRBD1 | - | TRBV6-2/TRBV6-3
TGTGCCAGCAGCTTACAGGGGGACACTGAAGCTTTCTTT | CASSLQGDTEAFF | TRBJ1-1 | TRBD1 | - | TRBV7-3
TGTGCCAGCAGTTTAAAGTACAGGGATGATGGCTACACCTTC | CASSLKYRDDGYTF | TRBJ1-2 | - | - | TRBV27
TGTGCCAGCAGTAATGACAGGGGCCAGGGTCAGCCCCAGCATTTT | CASSNDRGQGQPQHF | TRBJ1-5 | TRBD1 | - | TRBV6-5
TGTGCCAGCAGCCCGGGACTAGCAGTTGTCAACGAGCAGTACTTC | CASSPGLAVVNEQYF | TRBJ2-7 | TRBD2 | - | TRBV7-8
TGTGCCAGCAGATTCACAGGGATTCACAATGAGCAGTTCTTC | CASRFTGIHNEQFF | TRBJ2-1 | - | - | TRBV27
TGCGGGGCCGGGACAGGGGCATCGGAGACCCAGTACTTC | CGAGTGASETQYF | TRBJ2-5 | TRBD1 | - | TRBV29-1
TGCGCCAGCAGCTCGGTCCCCGGGAGCGGGGGTCTCTACAATGAGCAGTTCTTC | CASSSVPGSGGLYNEQFF | TRBJ2-1 | TRBD2 | - | TRBV5-1
TGCGCCAGCAGCCCGAGCGGGCCTTACAATGAGCAGTTCTTC | CASSPSGPYNEQFF | TRBJ2-1 | - | - | TRBV5-1
TGTGCCAGCAGCTTAGGGCTAGCGGGAGGGGAAATTTTGTCCTACAATGAGCAGTTCTTC | CASSLGLAGGEILSYNEQFF | TRBJ2-1 | TRBD2 | - | TRBV7-8
TGTGCCAGCAGCCCTATACAAACAGGAATCTATGGCTACACCTTC | CASSPIQTGIYGYTF | TRBJ1-2 | - | - | TRBV11-2
TGTGCCAGCAGCTTAGGCAGGGGAAGCAATCAGCCCCAGCATTTT | CASSLGRGSNQPQHF | TRBJ1-5 | - | - | TRBV7-9
TGTGCCAGCAGCTTAGATGGCGGAAACACTGAAGCTTTCTTT | CASSLDGGNTEAFF | TRBJ1-1 | - | - | TRBV11-3
TGTGCCAGCAGCCAAGAATTCGGGGGCGGGGAGCTGTTTTTT | CASSQEFGGGELFF | TRBJ2-2 | - | - | TRBV3-1/TRBV3-2
TGTGCCAGCAGCCTGGGGACAGGGGAGGGGCGGCCCCAGCATTTT | CASSLGTGEGRPQHF | TRBJ1-5 | TRBD1 | - | TRBV7-6
TGTGCCAGCAGCTTCTTTGGGCCCACAGATACGCAGTATTTT | CASSFFGPTDTQYF | TRBJ2-3 | - | - | TRBV7-3
TGTGCCAGCAGTTTTACCCAGGTGAACACTGAAGCTTTCTTT | CASSFTQVNTEAFF | TRBJ1-1 | - | - | TRBV27
TGTGCCAGCTCACCACGACTAGCGGGTATCTCCTACAATGAGCAGTTCTTC | CASSPRLAGISYNEQFF | TRBJ2-1 | TRBD2 | - | TRBV18
TGTGCCAGCAGCTTAGGCCTAGCTCCAGACGAGCAGTACTTC | CASSLGLAPDEQYF | TRBJ2-7 | - | - | TRBV11-2
TGTGCCAGCAGTTACCGGAGGGGACAGGCGGACGAGCAGTACTTC | CASSYRRGQADEQYF | TRBJ2-7 | TRBD1 | few | TRBV27
TGTGCCAGCAGCCCGTGCGGCAGGGGGCGCCCCGGGGAGCTGTTTTTT | CASSPCGRGRPGELFF | TRBJ2-2 | TRBD1 | - | TRBV11-3
TGTGCCAGCAGCCCGCCGACAGACGGAACCTACGAGCAGTACTTC | CASSPPTDGTYEQYF | TRBJ2-7 | - | - | TRBV9
TGTGCCAGCAGTCGCCCCTCGCGGGACAGGGTCCCAGCCAAAAACATTCAGTACTTC | CASSRPSRDRVPAKNIQYF | TRBJ2-4 | TRBD1 | - | TRBV28
TGTGCCAGCAGTTTGGGCAGCCGCTACGAGCAGTACTTC | CASSLGSRYEQYF | TRBJ2-7 | - | - | TRBV12-3/TRBV12-4
TGTGCCAGCAGCTTTGGACTAGCGGTGGAGGAGCAGTACTTC | CASSFGLAVEEQYF | TRBJ2-7 | TRBD2 | few | TRBV5-4